This entry describes one T cell receptor (beta chain). What it binds is not known. The PCR was carried out with 60 Vbeta primers and 13 Jbeta primers. TCRdb keeps only in-frame clones here, not all; method: immunoSEQ multiplex PCR. Altogether fewer than 250,000 clones are present, approximately 80% being singletons, with the ten largest covering around 9.6%. V was clipped by 2 bases and J by 3 bases, with 17 bases between them. The CDR3 sequence is 16 residues long. CDR1 is SNHLY and CDR2 is FYNNEI in the germline V gene. This entry comes from a study of cytomegalovirus exposure and HLA in healthy donors. Study-wide findings and caveats: Earlier analysis looked at TCR beta V segments, and most were productive about 87% or about 30% of the time. As immune exposure information, only CMV serostatus was available.

The V call is TRBV2, the J call TRBJ2-7; D possibly corresponds to TRBD2 (5 bases). This TCR came from a woman aged 50 to 60 in good health and CMV-seropositive. Sample: PBMCs. CDR3 in amino acids: CASSEITGDYHYEQYF. In nucleotides, the CDR3 is TGTGCCAGCAGTGAAATAACGGGCGACTACCACTACGAGCAGTACTTC.